In this sample, the clone carrying this TCR beta chain turned up many times. Its antigen is unidentified. These data originate in a study of neurological immune-mediated disorders. At the level of the study: Relapsing-remitting forms accounted for about 90% of the 34 multiple sclerosis patients and secondary progressive forms for 3. Points from the study as a whole: No expanded-clone CDR3 amino acid sequence recurred across subjects, suggesting private TCR-beta repertoires.

Germline V gene sequence: CDR1 DFQATT, CDR2 SNEGSKA (reference sequence). The J segment lost 5 bases and the V segment lost 6 bases, leaving 10 bases of the junction unmatched. This CDR3 has 13 amino acids. 5'RACE employing 10-nucleotide random UMIs yielded the cDNA. MiXCR was run by TCRdb on the 5' RACE reads, yielding one entry per CDR3 protein. The sample comprises about 65,000 distinct CDR3 sequences, about 4% of which are singletons, and roughly 2.8% rests with the top ten. The sequence was collected from a middle-aged man with multiple sclerosis. Input material: PBMCs. The chain employs TRBV20-1 and TRBJ2-7; 7 bases line up with TRBD1. CDR3 nucleotide sequence: TGCAGTGCAGAAACCGGGACAGCCCACGAGCAGTACTTC. Its translation is CSAETGTAHEQYF.